A selection of T cell receptor beta chains follows, all from one sample in a study of metastatic and nonmetastatic thyroid tumors. Through MiXCR, TCRdb re-clonotyped the PCR reads. This table has 5,500 to 7,500 clones, roughly 27% appearing once. Sequencing was carried out using adjacent normal tissue. These receptors came from a female donor with papillary thyroid cancer or a benign thyroid nodule (not recorded which). Some clones in this sample may be carry-over from other donors' samples. Each CDR3 is given with its conserved first and last residue. Each record gives: clone size, J gene, V gene, D gene, CDR3 protein, CDR3 DNA. The D gene is left open where the match is weak. Not all rows give a size; the values are once, few, many and, for expanded clones, a class.

>few|TRBJ2-1|TRBV6-1|NA
CASSPSRLENEQFF
TGTGCCAGCAGTCCGTCCCGACTAGAAAATGAGCAGTTCTTC
>NA|TRBJ1-2|TRBV27|NA
CASSPTARVVANYGYTF
TGTGCCAGCAGCCCTACGGCCAGGGTAGTAGCTAACTATGGCTACACCTTC
>medium-sized|TRBJ1-6|TRBV2|NA
CASSDEGSYNSPLHF
TGTGCCAGCAGTGATGAGGGCTCCTATAATTCACCCCTCCACTTT
>NA|TRBJ1-2|TRBV27|TRBD1
CASSLDRFYGYTF
TGTGCCAGCAGTTTGGACAGGTTCTATGGCTACACCTTC
>large|TRBJ1-2|TRBV19|NA
CASSIGGDRGYTF
TGTGCCAGTAGTATAGGGGGGGATCGTGGCTACACCTTC
>few|TRBJ2-2|TRBV6-1|NA
CASSPLANTGELFF
TGTGCCAGCAGCCCCCTGGCGAACACCGGGGAGCTGTTTTTT
>many|TRBJ1-5|TRBV4-1|NA
CASSQDPQGPGYQPQHF
TGCGCCAGCAGCCAAGATCCGCAGGGACCGGGGTATCAGCCCCAGCATTTT
>few|TRBJ1-2|TRBV6-2/TRBV6-3|NA
CASSYPDGHYGYTF
TGTGCCAGCAGTTACCCCGACGGGCACTATGGCTACACCTTC
>few|TRBJ2-7|TRBV6-1|NA
CASSSAHGHPGFRGQYF
TGTGCCAGCAGTTCCGCTCATGGACACCCCGGGTTTAGGGGGCAGTACTTC
>medium-sized|TRBJ2-1|TRBV11-2|TRBD2
CASSYSSGYYNEQFF
TGTGCCAGCAGCTATTCTAGCGGGTACTACAATGAGCAGTTCTTC
>NA|TRBJ1-4|TRBV6-5|TRBD1
CASSYWGTGRREKLFF
TGTGCCAGCAGCTACTGGGGGACAGGCCGGAGGGAAAAACTGTTTTTT
>many|TRBJ1-6|TRBV19|NA
CASRPPGAPSSPLHF
TGTGCCAGCAGACCTCCAGGCGCGCCAAGTTCACCCCTCCACTTT
>NA|TRBJ2-2|TRBV2|NA
CASSGSREGELFF
TGTGCCAGCAGTGGCTCGCGGGAAGGGGAGCTGTTTTTT
>medium-sized|TRBJ2-7|TRBV6-1|TRBD1
CASRPTGGYEQYF
TGTGCCAGCAGGCCGACAGGGGGCTACGAGCAGTACTTC
>NA|TRBJ1-1|TRBV7-8|TRBD1
CASSSGTGGSSFF
TGTGCCAGCAGCTCCGGAACAGGGGGCTCATCTTTCTTT
>few|TRBJ2-7|TRBV28|TRBD2
CASSRGTSGTYEQYF
TGTGCCAGCAGTAGGGGGACTAGCGGAACCTACGAGCAGTACTTC
>NA|TRBJ2-7|TRBV7-2|NA
CASSLWGEISYEQYF
TGTGCCAGCAGCTTATGGGGGGAGATCTCCTACGAGCAGTACTTC